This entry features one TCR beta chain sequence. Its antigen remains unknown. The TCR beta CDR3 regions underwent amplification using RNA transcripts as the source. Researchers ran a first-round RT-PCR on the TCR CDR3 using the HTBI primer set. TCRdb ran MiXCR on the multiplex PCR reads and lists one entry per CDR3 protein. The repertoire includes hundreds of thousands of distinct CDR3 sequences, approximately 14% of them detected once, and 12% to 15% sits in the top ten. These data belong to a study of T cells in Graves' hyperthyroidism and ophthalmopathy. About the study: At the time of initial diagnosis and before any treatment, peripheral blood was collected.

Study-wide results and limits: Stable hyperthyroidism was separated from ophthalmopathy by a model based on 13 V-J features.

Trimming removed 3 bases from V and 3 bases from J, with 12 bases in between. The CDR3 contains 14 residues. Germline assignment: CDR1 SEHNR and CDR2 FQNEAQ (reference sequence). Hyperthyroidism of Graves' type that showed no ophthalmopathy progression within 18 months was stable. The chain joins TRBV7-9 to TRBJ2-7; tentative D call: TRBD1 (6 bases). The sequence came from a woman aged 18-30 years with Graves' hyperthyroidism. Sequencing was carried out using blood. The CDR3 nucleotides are TGTGCCAGCAGCTTGGTACAGGGTAACTACGAGCAGTACTTC. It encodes CASSLVQGNYEQYF.